The clone carrying this T cell receptor beta chain was counted a few times. What it binds is not known. Nominally healthy donors were sampled, though unrecorded immune exposures were likely. The study ran its PCR with 60 Vbeta and 13 Jbeta primers. Method: immunoSEQ multiplex PCR; TCRdb's copy keeps in-frame clones and lacks some. The repertoire holds more than 150,000 clones, with 84% as singletons. The CDR3 length is 16 residues. V dropped 4 bases and J dropped 4 bases, with 19 bases sitting between them. CDR1 and CDR2 (germline): SGDLS, YYNGEE. The data were taken from a study of cytomegalovirus exposure and HLA in healthy donors. Study outcomes and limitations: Later analysis suggested links between common viral pathogens and several top significant clusters. Cytomegalovirus association was listed for roughly 160 TCR beta chains.

The sample taken for sequencing was PBMCs. This receptor was identified in a boy younger than 18 in good health and CMV-seronegative. This chain connects TRBV9 to TRBJ2-3, with D perhaps matching TRBD1 (5 bases). The CDR3 here is CASSSSKGVWADTQYF. The DNA of the CDR3 is TGTGCCAGCAGCTCAAGTAAAGGGGTCTGGGCAGATACGCAGTATTTT.